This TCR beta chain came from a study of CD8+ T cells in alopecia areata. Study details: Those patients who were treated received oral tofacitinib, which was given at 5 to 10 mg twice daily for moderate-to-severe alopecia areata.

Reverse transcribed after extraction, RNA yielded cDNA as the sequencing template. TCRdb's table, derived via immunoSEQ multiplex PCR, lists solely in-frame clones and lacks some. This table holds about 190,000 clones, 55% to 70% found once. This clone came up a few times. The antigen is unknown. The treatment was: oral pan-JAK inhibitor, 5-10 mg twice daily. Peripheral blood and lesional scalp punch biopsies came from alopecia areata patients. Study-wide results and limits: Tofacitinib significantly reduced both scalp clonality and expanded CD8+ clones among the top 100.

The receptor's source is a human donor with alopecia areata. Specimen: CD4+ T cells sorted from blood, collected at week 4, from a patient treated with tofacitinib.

The CDR3 spells CALRYSPSEQYF. The CDR3 DNA reads as TGTGCCCTTCGCTACAGCCCTTCCGAGCAGTACTTC. The gene calls are TRBV30 and TRBJ2-7; D remains ambiguous. Trimming took 8 bases from V and 6 from J, leaving 17 bases between them. The V gene's germline CDR1 is GTSNPN and CDR2 SVGIG (reference sequence). This CDR3 is built from 12 residues.